This T cell receptor beta chain was found in a study of shared clonotypes between healthy human individuals. Overall study findings and caveats: Investigators expected sequencing depth to affect clonotype sharing among donors. In having few donors, the study represented limited genetic and exposure-history diversity.

A word on this clone: Its target is not known.

From germline, CDR1 is SGHRS and CDR2 YFSETQ. The CDR3 is 15 residues long. The V and J ends lost 1 base and 3 bases, in that order; junction bases with no gene match: 6. CD8 cells classed as naive were CD45RO-negative and positively selected for CCR7, excluding terminally differentiated effector memory CD45RA+ cells. Execution of the assay was at deep level. Using approximately 200 ng DNA, 25,000 to 35,000 T cell genomes, the sorted-subset replicate PCRs were run. Only in-frame clones appear in the TCRdb table, and some are missing; sequencing was by immunoSEQ multiplex PCR. The sample carries about 680,000 clones, just over 90% recorded once.

The sequencing input was naive CD8+ T cells sorted from blood. This chain joins TRBV5-1 and TRBJ2-5; 7 nucleotides align to TRBD1. This receptor was identified in a man aged 30 to 39 in good health. CDR3: CASSLWGTEKETQYF. The DNA of the CDR3 is TGCGCCAGCAGCTTGTGGGGGACAGAAAAAGAGACCCAGTACTTC.